This record concerns one T cell receptor (beta chain) sequence. The target of this receptor is not known. No much larger clone exists at a distance of one base, and base qualities are not known. Flow cytometry had shown CD8+CD57+ cell expansion in the patients selected for sequencing. All patients had severe acquired aplastic anemia diagnosed by International Study of Aplastic Anemia and Agranulocytosis and Camitta criteria. At the time blood was sampled, none of the patients had received any therapy. The study deep-sequenced TCR repertoires of sorted CD4+ and CD8+ blood T cells from severe aplastic anemia patients and healthy subjects. Patients were enrolled in the USA under clinicaltrials.gov protocols 00001620, 01623167, 00001397, 00071045, 00081523 and 00961064. Ficoll-Paque density gradient centrifugation was used to isolate peripheral blood mononuclear cells. Before DNA extraction, CD4+ and CD8+ T cells were sorted by FACS or by magnetic beads.

The sample originates from a study of CD8+CD57+ T cells in acquired aplastic anemia (dated by TCRdb to the late 2010s). Describing the broader study: A mean of around 3.3 ug of DNA, ranging from about 0.19 to 27.4 ug, was extracted from sorted CD4+ and CD8+ cells. CD8+CD57+ expansion was defined as frequency above the mean frequency observed in healthy subjects.

Via the germline V gene, CDR1 is KGHDR and CDR2 SFDVKD. At the junction V is shortened by 3 bases and J by 9 bases, with 13 bases in between. The CDR3, from cysteine to phenylalanine, totals 13 residues. Only CDR3 DNA is held: 39 bases, read in frame from base 1. Findings and caveats that apply to the study as a whole: Although 25 to 30 CD8+ CDR3 sequences were shared by patients and controls, these sequences appeared highly expressed in patients and within the immunodominant clones of patients. CD8+ Simpson's diversity did not differ significantly between patients and healthy controls (P=0.060).

Genomic DNA served as template for TCR beta VDJ combination and CDR3 sequence profiling. TCR repertoire sequencing was run on an Illumina HiSeq 2000. The original pipeline was this. Repertoires were assessed using TRBV/TRBJ rearrangement plots, CDR3 size and DJ length profiles, and Simpson's diversity index. Whichever DNA sequence was most abundant in the deep sequencing data was defined as the immunodominant clone. CDR3 amino acid sequences were checked for sharing across subjects and were also compared against the VDJdb database and published repertoires. TCRdb reran the public reads through fastp at Q25 and MiXCR, keeping productive beta chains. Entries are consolidated by CDR3 protein sequence, retaining the most common genes and DNA. TCRdb's processing, not the study's, gives the V and J calls here. This sample has 150,000 to 200,000 distinct CDR3 sequences in its table, and roughly 48% of those were observed once. The top ten constitute under 1.2% of the sample.

The sequence links TRBV24-1 to TRBJ1-1; a confident D gene designation cannot be given. This receptor was identified in a human donor with aplastic anemia. Sequencing was performed on sorted CD4+, CD8+, or CD8+CD57+ T cells (not recorded which) from PBMCs. The DNA sequence follows: TGTGCCACCAGTGATGAACTGGGGATGAAAGCTTTCTTT. This codes for CATSDELGMKAFF.